These 17 T cell receptor beta chains came from one sample sequenced in a study of shared clonotypes between healthy human individuals. TCRdb keeps only in-frame clones here, not all; method: immunoSEQ multiplex PCR. The profile shows hundreds of thousands of clones, approximately 74% of them singletons. Material for sequencing was memory CD4+ T cells sorted from blood. The subset was: CD45RA-negative fraction. Receptors originate from a woman aged 30 to 39 in good health.

V and J are TRBV12-1 and TRBJ2-5; the D call of TRBD1 is as the table states it, not checked on the DNA. TRBV12-1 is an annotated pseudogene. The CDR3 consists of 15 residues. CDR3 region: CASSLDYYRGETQYF. CDR3 nucleotides: TGTGCCAGCAGCTTAGACTACTACAGGGGAGAGACCCAGTACTTC.

V is TRBV7-9 and J is TRBJ2-7; D perhaps matches TRBD2 (6 bases). This CDR3 comprises 14 residues. V was trimmed by 5 bases and J by 5 bases, leaving 16 bases between them. Germline values: CDR1 SEHNR, CDR2 FQNEAQ (reference sequence). The DNA of the CDR3 is TGTGCCAGCAGCGGGAGTGGGGACTTTAACGAGCAGTACTTC. Encoded protein: CASSGSGDFNEQYF.

V and J are TRBV7-2 and TRBJ1-2; TRBD1 might be the D (6 bases). The V gene's germline CDR1 is SGHTA and CDR2 FQGNSA. V lost 5 bases, J lost 4 bases, and 11 bases lay in between. This CDR3 region has 13 residues. The CDR3: CASSQYRVYGYTF. In DNA form, the CDR3 reads TGTGCCAGCAGCCAGTACAGGGTCTATGGCTACACCTTC.

The chain has TRBV5-1 and TRBJ2-1, with D tentatively TRBD2 (6 bases). Between the trimmed V and J ends, which lost 0 bases and 2 bases, there was a span of 12 bases. CDR1 SGHRS and CDR2 YFSETQ come from the germline V gene. This CDR3 has 16 residues. Here the CDR3 DNA reads TGCGCCAGCAGCTTGGGTAGCGGAAACACCTACAATGAGCAGTTCTTC. Translating gives CASSLGSGNTYNEQFF. Complete variable domain (other parts from reference TRBV5-1 and TRBJ2-1): KAGVTQTPRYLIKTRGQQVTLSCSPISGHRSVSWYQQTPGQGLQFLFEYFSETQRNKGNFPGRFSGRQFSNSRSEMNVSTLELGDSALYLCASSLGSGNTYNEQFFGPGTRLTVL.

The chain is built from TRBV20-1 and TRBJ2-3; D uncertain. V was clipped by 6 bases and J by 3 bases, with 7 bases between them. The length of the CDR3 is 11 residues. Germline-derived CDR1 and CDR2 are DFQATT and SNEGSKA (reference sequence). This chain's CDR3 is CSAEWTDTQYF. Here the CDR3 DNA reads TGCAGTGCAGAATGGACAGATACGCAGTATTTT.

The rearrangement uses TRBV7-9 and TRBJ1-3; the D is unclear. Per the germline V gene, CDR1 is SEHNR and CDR2 is FQNEAQ (reference sequence). CDR3 length: 15 amino acids. V lost 6 bases, J lost 0 bases, and 12 bases lay in between. CDR3 coding DNA: TGTGCCAGCAGGTCTAAGGGTAACTCTGGAAACACCATATATTTT. Protein sequence: CASRSKGNSGNTIYF.

This clone has only a few counts. The V and J genes are TRBV2 and TRBJ2-7, with no clear D. In germline, CDR1 is SNHLY, CDR2 FYNNEI. Deletions cut 3 bases from V and 7 bases from J, with 10 bases between. The CDR3 is 12 amino acids. The CDR3: CASSDSGYEQYF. The CDR3 DNA reads TGTGCCAGCAGTGATTCCGGATATGAGCAGTACTTC.

The chain uses TRBV6-1 and TRBJ2-2; maybe TRBD1 (5 bases). CDR1 is MNHNS, CDR2 SASEGT, per germline. The germline V and J ends were trimmed by 7 bases and 1 base, with 10 bases remaining between them. The CDR3 length is 14 residues. The chain's CDR3 is CASILGQNTGELFF. In DNA, the CDR3 is TGTGCCAGCATCCTTGGACAGAACACCGGGGAGCTGTTTTTT.

In this sample, this clone turned up once. The CDR3 sequence is CASTPRGQFYQPQHF. The CDR3 DNA sequence: TGTGCCAGTACCCCACGGGGACAGTTCTATCAGCCCCAGCATTTT. V usage is TRBV19 and J usage is TRBJ1-5; TRBD1 matches at 7 bases. This CDR3 is built from 15 residues. Germline CDR1 LNHDA, CDR2 SQIVND (reference sequence). V trimming: 7 bases; J trimming: 5 bases; junction bases outside the gene matches: 11.

This clone was seen a handful of times. The gene calls are TRBV2 and TRBJ2-7; D is undetermined. V was pared by 10 bases and J by 0 bases, with 13 bases between. From germline, CDR1 is SNHLY and CDR2 FYNNEI. The CDR3 runs 13 residues. This CDR3 is CATRVDVSYEQYF. CDR3 bases: TGTGCCACCCGAGTGGATGTCTCCTACGAGCAGTACTTC.

This chain joins TRBV5-1 and TRBJ2-3; 8 bases line up with TRBD2. This CDR3 has 15 residues. The germline CDR1 and CDR2 sequences are SGHRS and YFSETQ. J lost 1 base, V lost 4 bases, and 5 bases had no gene match. The DNA of the CDR3 is TGCGCCAGCAGCGGTCTAGCGGGCGGCACAGATACGCAGTATTTT. Encoded protein: CASSGLAGGTDTQYF.

The CDR3 nucleotides read TGTGCCAGCTCACCGACCAGGGTTGAAATGATGAACACTGAAGCTTTCTTT. Protein sequence: CASSPTRVEMMNTEAFF. The V gene is TRBV18, the J gene TRBJ1-1, with D tentatively TRBD1 (5 bases). Trimming removed 3 bases from V and 0 bases from J, with 17 bases in between. CDR3 length: 17 residues. Per germline, CDR1 KGHSH and CDR2 LQKENI.

The rearrangement uses TRBV4-1 and TRBJ2-1; 8 nucleotides line up with TRBD2. The junction had 5 bases not matched to a gene; V was cut back by 1 base and J by 0 bases. The CDR3 has 17 amino acids. Per germline, CDR1 MGHRA and CDR2 YSYEKL. The CDR3 nucleotides read TGCGCCAGCAGCCAAGCGGCCGGGACTAGCTCCTACAATGAGCAGTTCTTC. It yields the protein CASSQAAGTSSYNEQFF.

V usage is TRBV19 and J usage is TRBJ1-3; D is undetermined. From germline, CDR1 is LNHDA and CDR2 SQIVND (reference sequence). The CDR3 loop spans 14 amino acids. Trimming pared 5 bases from V and 7 bases from J, leaving 15 bases between. CDR3 region: CASSAYTERNTIYF. In DNA, the CDR3 is TGTGCCAGTAGTGCGTACACCGAGAGGAACACCATATATTTT.

CDR3 bases: TGTGCCAGCAGCGCGACTAGCGGGAGTTACAATGAGCAGTTCTTC. Translation: CASSATSGSYNEQFF. This chain joins TRBV6-1 and TRBJ2-1; 12 nucleotides line up with TRBD2. Per germline, CDR1 MNHNS and CDR2 SASEGT. This CDR3 has 15 residues. Trimming removed 6 bases from V and 4 bases from J; junction bases left unmatched: 4.

This chain joins TRBV2 and TRBJ1-1; D is uncertain. CDR3 size: 13 residues. Trimming shortened V by 3 bases and J by 2 bases, and 7 bases separated the two germline ends. The V gene's germline CDR1 is SNHLY and CDR2 FYNNEI. CDR3 region: CASSDQFNTEAFF. The DNA of the CDR3 is TGTGCCAGCAGTGATCAGTTTAACACTGAAGCTTTCTTT.

The CDR3 sequence: CASSFSGGRDYGYTF. CDR3 nucleotide sequence: TGTGCCAGCAGTTTCTCGGGGGGGAGAGACTATGGCTACACCTTC. The chain employs TRBV28 and TRBJ1-2; tentative D call: TRBD1 (5 bases). Trimming cost V 3 bases and J 3 bases, with 14 bases left between them. CDR1 MDHEN and CDR2 SYDVKM come from the germline V gene. This CDR3 contains 15 residues.